The rows below give T cell receptor beta chains drawn from one sample of a study of human T cells and chemical hapten exposure. TCRdb recomputed calls from the RACE reads with MiXCR, one row per CDR3 protein. In the table there are over 300,000 distinct CDR3 sequences, approximately 5.1% of which are singletons. This material consisted of whole blood, taken in connection with sensitization to the hapten diphenylcyclopropenone (DPC). The source is a woman in her forties or fifties with alopecia areata. Some clones in this sample may be carry-over from other donors' samples. CDR3s include the opening cysteine and the closing phenylalanine or tryptophan. A D gene is named only where the DNA matches it firmly. Clone size, where shown, is once, few, many, or a class for clones that have expanded.

CASSENRDITYGYTF	TGTGCCAGCAGTGAAAACAGGGACATCACCTATGGCTACACCTTC	TRBJ1-2	TRBV2	.	many
CASRVTGENYGYTF	TGTGCCAGCAGGGTGACAGGCGAGAACTATGGCTACACCTTC	TRBJ1-2	TRBV28	.	many
CASSLPAEETQYF	TGTGCCAGCAGCCTCCCGGCAGAAGAGACCCAGTACTTC	TRBJ2-5	TRBV5-5	.	many
CASGQYSNQPQHF	TGTGCCAGCGGACAGTATAGCAATCAGCCCCAGCATTTT	TRBJ1-5	TRBV2	.	few
CASSWDSIYTDTQYF	TGCGCCAGCAGCTGGGACAGCATATACACAGATACGCAGTATTTT	TRBJ2-3	TRBV5-1	TRBD1	.
CASSDGLSYEQYF	TGTGCCAGCAGTGACGGACTCTCCTACGAGCAGTACTTC	TRBJ2-7	TRBV5-6	.	.
CASTLTGTGGYYEQYF	TGTGCCAGCACCCTTACCGGGACAGGGGGTTACTACGAGCAGTACTTC	TRBJ2-7	TRBV28	TRBD1	many
CASSTGQGSYEQYF	TGTGCCAGCAGCACGGGACAGGGCTCCTACGAGCAGTACTTC	TRBJ2-7	TRBV9	TRBD1	many
CAIKQGKGDNQPQHF	TGTGCCATCAAGCAGGGAAAGGGCGACAATCAGCCCCAGCATTTT	TRBJ1-5	TRBV10-3	.	few
CASSEQHQLAGPIYNEQFF	TGTGCCAGCAGTGAACAACACCAACTAGCGGGACCCATCTACAATGAGCAGTTCTTC	TRBJ2-1	TRBV6-1	TRBD2	many
CASSDSTGGSEKLFF	TGTGCCAGCAGCGACAGTACAGGGGGCTCTGAAAAACTGTTTTTT	TRBJ1-4	TRBV6-1	TRBD1	few
CASSLDASSEQYF	TGTGCCAGCAGCTTAGATGCCAGCAGCGAGCAGTACTTC	TRBJ2-7	TRBV11-2	.	many
CASSLRTAYEQYF	TGTGCCAGCAGTCTAAGGACAGCCTACGAGCAGTACTTC	TRBJ2-7	TRBV12-3/TRBV12-4	.	.
CASSSGGADEQFF	TGTGCCAGCAGCTCGGGAGGGGCAGATGAGCAGTTCTTC	TRBJ2-1	TRBV7-2	TRBD2	.
CSVELGNRETQYF	TGCAGCGTTGAACTAGGGAATCGAGAGACCCAGTACTTC	TRBJ2-5	TRBV29-1	.	many
CASSWDSQYNEQFF	TGTGCCAGCAGTTGGGACAGCCAATACAATGAGCAGTTCTTC	TRBJ2-1	TRBV27	TRBD1	many
CSAGRDRAFSSYNEQFF	TGCAGTGCCGGCAGGGACAGGGCGTTTTCTTCCTACAATGAGCAGTTCTTC	TRBJ2-1	TRBV20-1	TRBD1	few
CSVGGLSTGELFF	TGCAGTGTGGGGGGGCTTAGCACCGGGGAGCTGTTTTTT	TRBJ2-2	TRBV20-1	.	few
CASSFPTPDGELFF	TGTGCCAGCAGCTTCCCAACTCCTGACGGGGAGCTGTTTTTT	TRBJ2-2	TRBV11-2	.	many
CASSLSGTYNEQFF	TGTGCCAGCAGCTTAAGCGGTACCTACAATGAGCAGTTCTTC	TRBJ2-1	TRBV13	.	few
CASRQEQRATDTQYF	TGCGCCAGCAGACAAGAACAAAGGGCCACAGATACGCAGTATTTT	TRBJ2-3	TRBV4-1	.	.
CASSLGETSNQPQHF	TGTGCCAGCAGCTTAGGGGAAACGAGCAATCAGCCCCAGCATTTT	TRBJ1-5	TRBV7-9	.	.
CASSFWDSSYEQYF	TGTGCCAGCAGTTTTTGGGACAGCTCCTACGAGCAGTACTTC	TRBJ2-7	TRBV28	TRBD1	few
CASSQGLAGGYQETQYF	TGTGCCAGCAGTCAAGGACTAGCGGGAGGCTACCAAGAGACCCAGTACTTC	TRBJ2-5	TRBV27	TRBD2	many
CASSVTSGSGGELFF	TGTGCCAGCAGCGTCACTAGCGGGAGTGGCGGGGAGCTGTTTTTT	TRBJ2-2	TRBV9	TRBD2	few
CASSSSDYFSNQPQHF	TGTGCCAGCAGTTCCTCGGATTACTTTAGCAATCAGCCCCAGCATTTT	TRBJ1-5	TRBV28	.	.
CASSFTFGSGNTIYF	TGTGCCAGCAGCTTCACGTTTGGCTCTGGAAACACCATATATTTT	TRBJ1-3	TRBV7-9	.	.
CATSPGRGQPQHF	TGTGCCACCAGTCCGGGGAGGGGTCAGCCCCAGCATTTT	TRBJ1-5	TRBV24-1	.	.
CASSAGTRNPDTQYF	TGCGCCAGCAGCGCCGGGACTAGAAACCCAGATACGCAGTATTTT	TRBJ2-3	TRBV5-1	TRBD2	many
CASLDPTYEQYF	TGTGCCAGTCTGGACCCAACCTACGAGCAGTACTTC	TRBJ2-7	TRBV7-2	.	.
CAISEERGTNTGELFF	TGTGCCATCAGTGAAGAAAGGGGGACGAACACCGGGGAGCTGTTTTTT	TRBJ2-2	TRBV10-3	.	many
CASSQPPSNEQFF	TGTGCCAGCAGCCAACCCCCTAGTAATGAGCAGTTCTTC	TRBJ2-1	TRBV3-1	.	many
CASSLRKGEGETQYF	TGTGCCAGCAGCTTAAGGAAAGGGGAAGGAGAGACCCAGTACTTC	TRBJ2-5	TRBV7-2	.	many
CASSQSDREFEAFF	TGTGCCAGCAGCCAGTCGGACAGGGAATTCGAAGCTTTCTTT	TRBJ1-1	TRBV14	TRBD1	.
CSAMGLMNTDTQYF	TGCAGTGCTATGGGTCTCATGAACACAGATACGCAGTATTTT	TRBJ2-3	TRBV20-1	.	many
CASSQGQGEADTQYF	TGTGCCAGCAGCCAAGGGCAGGGGGAGGCAGATACGCAGTATTTT	TRBJ2-3	TRBV3-1	.	many
CASVGRVRVNEQFF	TGTGCCAGCGTAGGCAGGGTCAGGGTGAATGAGCAGTTCTTC	TRBJ2-1	TRBV6-2/TRBV6-3	.	many
CSATGQVPSSYNSPLHF	TGCAGTGCTACGGGACAGGTCCCAAGCTCCTATAATTCACCCCTCCACTTT	TRBJ1-6	TRBV20-1	TRBD1	few
CASSRPGQFYEQYF	TGTGCCAGCAGCAGACCGGGACAGTTCTACGAGCAGTACTTC	TRBJ2-7	TRBV5-4	TRBD1	many
CASSLEAGDYGYTF	TGTGCCAGCAGCTTAGAGGCAGGAGACTATGGCTACACCTTC	TRBJ1-2	TRBV7-6	.	many
CASSFLFQREKLFF	TGTGCCAGCAGTTTTTTATTCCAGCGTGAAAAACTGTTTTTT	TRBJ1-4	TRBV28	.	few
CASSQSIPKSSYNSPLHF	TGTGCCAGCAGCCAATCGATCCCGAAGAGCTCCTATAATTCACCCCTCCACTTT	TRBJ1-6	TRBV16	.	few
CASSSRTGRNTEAFF	TGTGCCAGCAGCTCCCGGACAGGGAGGAACACTGAAGCTTTCTTT	TRBJ1-1	TRBV11-2	TRBD1	many
CSARAVGLDTEAFF	TGCAGTGCTAGAGCGGTGGGGCTCGACACTGAAGCTTTCTTT	TRBJ1-1	TRBV20-1	.	many
CASSEALQGNEAFF	TGTGCCAGCAGTGAAGCGCTTCAGGGCAATGAAGCTTTCTTT	TRBJ1-1	TRBV2	.	many
CAISESKSNQPQHF	TGTGCCATCAGTGAGTCGAAGAGCAATCAGCCCCAGCATTTT	TRBJ1-5	TRBV10-3	.	few
CASSLDGNSGNTIYF	TGTGCCAGCAGTTTGGACGGAAACTCTGGAAACACCATATATTTT	TRBJ1-3	TRBV27	.	few
CASSYTLSKNEQFF	TGTGCCAGCAGTTACACCCTATCTAAGAATGAGCAGTTCTTC	TRBJ2-1	TRBV6-5	.	many